The source of this T cell receptor (beta chain) is a study of control samples from healthy donors and cancer patients. TCRdb keeps only in-frame clones here, not all; method: immunoSEQ multiplex PCR. The sample holds about 130,000 clones; about 95% are singletons and the top ten take 3.6%. The germline CDR1 and CDR2 sequences are LGHNA and YSLEER. The length of the CDR3 is 13 residues. Trimming left V 6 bases short and J 5 bases short, with 13 bases between. The origin of this receptor is a man aged 30 to 39 in good health. Sequenced input: blood. V gene TRBV4-3 combines with J gene TRBJ1-1, with D unclear. The CDR3 loop reads CASSELRGTEAFF. CDR3 bases: TGCGCCAGCAGTGAGCTACGAGGAACTGAAGCTTTCTTT.